A selection of T cell receptor beta chains follows, all from one sample in a study of T-cell memory formation after mild COVID-19. TCRdb fed the 5' RACE reads into MiXCR, producing one record per CDR3 protein. Among around 340,000 distinct CDR3 sequences listed, roughly 13% were seen once. Source material: PBMCs or a T cell subset sorted from them (not recorded which). These receptors originate from a man between 18 and 35 years old who had mild COVID-19 (a few samples of this study predate the infection). Cell type and time point are not known. The CDR3 runs from the conserved cysteine through the conserved F or W. A D gene is named only where the DNA matches it firmly. Clone size is shown for a subset of rows, as once, few, many or a class of expanded clone.

CDR3 protein,CDR3 DNA,V gene,J gene,clone size,D gene
CASSEHTGTATDTQYF,TGTGCCAGCAGTGAGCACACCGGGACAGCCACAGATACGCAGTATTTT,TRBV2,TRBJ2-3,few,TRBD1
CAITGQYNSPLHF,TGTGCCATCACGGGACAGTATAATTCACCCCTCCACTTT,TRBV10-3,TRBJ1-6,NA,TRBD1
CASSAQGYTF,TGTGCCAGCAGTGCCCAGGGCTACACCTTC,TRBV2,TRBJ1-2,NA,NA
CASQGQGQETQYF,TGTGCCAGCCAAGGACAGGGCCAAGAGACCCAGTACTTC,TRBV10-3,TRBJ2-5,once,TRBD1
CASSPLAIQETQYF,TGTGCCAGCAGCCCGCTAGCGATCCAAGAGACCCAGTACTTC,TRBV7-8,TRBJ2-5,many,NA
CSAREGIGSNIQYF,TGCAGTGCTAGAGAGGGTATTGGCAGCAACATTCAGTACTTC,TRBV20-1,TRBJ2-4,many,NA
CASARDRNTEAFF,TGTGCCAGTGCCCGGGACCGGAACACTGAAGCTTTCTTT,TRBV14,TRBJ1-1,NA,NA
CASSLTGTGGGKLFF,TGTGCCAGCAGCCTTACCGGGACAGGGGGCGGAAAACTGTTTTTT,TRBV11-2,TRBJ1-4,NA,TRBD1
CASRAQTLGDEAFF,TGTGCCAGCAGGGCGCAAACTCTGGGGGATGAAGCTTTCTTT,TRBV2,TRBJ1-1,few,NA
CASSSTGNYNEQFF,TGTGCCAGCAGCTCAACAGGAAATTACAATGAGCAGTTCTTC,TRBV7-3,TRBJ2-1,NA,NA
CASRAGETEAFF,TGCGCCAGCAGAGCAGGGGAGACTGAAGCTTTCTTT,TRBV10-2,TRBJ1-1,NA,NA
CASSEDRLGETQYF,TGTGCCAGCAGTGAGGACAGGTTGGGAGAGACCCAGTACTTC,TRBV28,TRBJ2-5,NA,TRBD1
CATRRDRGLSPLHF,TGTGCCACCAGGAGGGACAGGGGGCTTTCACCCCTCCACTTT,TRBV15,TRBJ1-6,NA,TRBD1
CASQTGGYSNQPQHF,TGTGCCAGTCAAACGGGGGGCTATAGCAATCAGCCCCAGCATTTT,TRBV6-2/TRBV6-3,TRBJ1-5,NA,NA
CASSVGQGAGETQYF,TGTGCCAGCAGCGTCGGTCAGGGGGCGGGAGAGACCCAGTACTTC,TRBV9,TRBJ2-5,few,TRBD1
CASSSGVGYGYTF,TGTGCCAGCAGCTCGGGGGTGGGCTATGGCTACACCTTC,TRBV7-2,TRBJ1-2,few,NA
CASSAFYGDTQYF,TGTGCCAGCAGCGCCTTCTACGGAGATACGCAGTATTTT,TRBV9,TRBJ2-3,few,NA
CASTNLGGPPGYTF,TGTGCCAGCACCAACCTGGGGGGACCACCTGGCTACACCTTC,TRBV12-3/TRBV12-4,TRBJ1-2,NA,NA
CASSYSEGWTEAFF,TGTGCCAGCAGTTACTCAGAGGGGTGGACTGAAGCTTTCTTT,TRBV6-2/TRBV6-3,TRBJ1-1,NA,NA
CASSLTPTGEETQYF,TGCGCCAGCAGCTTAACGCCGACAGGGGAAGAGACCCAGTACTTC,TRBV5-1,TRBJ2-5,many,TRBD1
CASSYSNTPGELFF,TGTGCCAGCAGTTACTCGAATACCCCCGGGGAGCTGTTTTTT,TRBV6-2/TRBV6-3,TRBJ2-2,NA,NA
CASSRRTGGDEKLFF,TGTGCCAGCAGCCGACGGACAGGGGGAGATGAAAAACTGTTTTTT,TRBV12-3/TRBV12-4,TRBJ1-4,few,TRBD1
CAIRLDRGQNTEAFF,TGTGCCATCAGACTAGACAGGGGGCAGAACACTGAAGCTTTCTTT,TRBV10-3,TRBJ1-1,NA,TRBD1
CASNSLGVFRADTQYF,TGTGCCAGCAACTCCTTGGGGGTTTTTAGGGCAGATACGCAGTATTTT,TRBV28,TRBJ2-3,NA,NA
CASSLALGRYTDTQYF,TGCGCCAGCAGCTTGGCCCTCGGACGATACACAGATACGCAGTATTTT,TRBV5-1,TRBJ2-3,few,NA
CASSYTGGAGQTAAFF,TGTGCCAGCAGCTATACAGGGGGCGCAGGACAAACGGCAGCTTTCTTT,TRBV7-2,TRBJ1-1,NA,TRBD1
CASSQRGGFTEAFF,TGCGCCAGCAGCCAACGGGGGGGTTTCACTGAAGCTTTCTTT,TRBV4-1,TRBJ1-1,few,NA
CASSQDRGQGVDTQYF,TGCGCCAGCAGCCAAGATCGAGGACAGGGGGTAGATACGCAGTATTTT,TRBV4-3,TRBJ2-3,few,TRBD1
CASSQDQLASGGKEQFF,TGTGCCAGCAGCCAAGATCAGTTGGCTAGCGGGGGTAAGGAGCAGTTCTTC,TRBV4-2,TRBJ2-1,many,TRBD2
CSVAGARDTQYF,TGCAGCGTTGCAGGGGCCCGAGATACGCAGTATTTT,TRBV29-1,TRBJ2-3,many,NA
CASSESIVSNIGTQYF,TGTGCCAGCAGTGAGTCGATTGTGTCCAATATAGGGACCCAGTACTTC,TRBV25-1,TRBJ2-5,many,NA
CASSQGSPDGTDTQYF,TGCGCCAGCAGCCAAGGATCTCCGGATGGCACAGATACGCAGTATTTT,TRBV4-1,TRBJ2-3,NA,NA
CASSQEAGTTNSPLHF,TGTGCCAGCAGCCAAGAGGCCGGGACGACGAATTCACCCCTCCACTTT,TRBV4-2,TRBJ1-6,NA,NA